This T cell receptor (beta chain) was documented in a study of T cells in Graves' hyperthyroidism and ophthalmopathy. This clonotype has only a few counts. Its specificity is not known. The study's findings and limits: In the analysis, a 13 V-J model separated ophthalmopathy from stable hyperthyroidism. Blood shared most expanded thyroid clonotypes above 0.001.

Patients aged 18 to 65 had newly diagnosed hyperthyroidism of under 2 months' duration. Template material for amplifying TCR beta CDR3 regions consisted of RNA transcripts. With the HTBI primer set, the TCR CDR3 went through a first round of RT-PCR. MiXCR, applied by TCRdb to the multiplex PCR reads, yields one record per CDR3 protein. The sample lists around 700,000 distinct CDR3 sequences, roughly 32% occurring once. This CDR3 comprises 14 residues. Trimming took 1 base from V and 3 from J; bases not matched to a gene: 0. V usage is TRBV12-3 or TRBV12-4 and J usage is TRBJ1-1; TRBD1 matches at 9 bases. This sequence originates from a woman in her thirties or forties with Graves' hyperthyroidism. The sample taken for sequencing was blood. For the CDR3, the DNA is TGTGCCAGCAGTTTAGACAGGGGGCACACTGAAGCTTTCTTT. This sequence encodes CASSLDRGHTEAFF.